The clone carrying this TCR beta chain occurred many times. This sample is part of a study of early T cells in non-severe SARS-CoV-2 infection. Study background: The chains were unpaired, and the sequenced material was bulk RNA from unsorted whole blood.

cDNA molecules, individually, were tagged with unique molecular identifiers. MiXCR, applied by TCRdb to the 5' RACE reads, yields one record per CDR3 protein. Found here are 27,000 or so distinct CDR3 sequences, about 4.5% of them singletons; the top ten hold about an eighth. The germline V gene has CDR1 SGHVS and CDR2 FNYEAQ. The CDR3 is 15 residues long. V shed 5 bases and J shed 4 bases, with 15 bases lying between them. The receptor was isolated from an adult who was a healthcare worker with PCR-confirmed SARS-CoV-2 infection or an uninfected control (not recorded which). V gene TRBV7-6 combines with J gene TRBJ2-1, with D possibly TRBD1 on 6 matching bases. Specimen: whole blood. The CDR3 bases are TGTGCCAGCAGCAACACAGGGCTACCTTACAATGAGCAGTTCTTC. Translated: CASSNTGLPYNEQFF.